This T cell receptor (beta chain) is drawn from a study of blood T cell repertoires in COVID-19. The overall study: Both acute and convalescent COVID-19 samples were obtained from the United States, Italy and Spain. Nucleic acid was either cDNA or gDNA, and it came from T cells, B-cell-depleted T cells, or PBMCs.

Seattle patients were enrolled during active infection and followed longitudinally. Germline V gene sequence: CDR1 SGHNT, CDR2 YYREEE (reference sequence). The CDR3 has 15 residues. V was cut by 4 bases and J by 3 bases, with 16 bases left in between. Assay used: immunoSEQ multiplex PCR; TCRdb lists only in-frame clones, some missing. In the table there are under 200,000 clones, around 85% of which are singletons. The chain has TRBV5-4 and TRBJ2-5, with D tentatively TRBD2 (6 bases). Sequencing was performed on peripheral blood. The TCR originated in a woman aged 80 or older with COVID-19, enrolled during active disease. The chain's CDR3 is CASSVGWAGKETQYF. For the CDR3, the DNA is TGTGCCAGCAGCGTGGGCTGGGCGGGAAAAGAGACCCAGTACTTC. Variable domain in full (rest from reference TRBV5-4 and TRBJ2-5): ETGVTQSPTHLIKTRGQQVTLRCSSQSGHNTVSWYQQALGQGPQFIFQYYREEENGRGNFPPRFSGLQFPNYSSELNVNALELDDSALYLCASSVGWAGKETQYFGPGTRLLVL.